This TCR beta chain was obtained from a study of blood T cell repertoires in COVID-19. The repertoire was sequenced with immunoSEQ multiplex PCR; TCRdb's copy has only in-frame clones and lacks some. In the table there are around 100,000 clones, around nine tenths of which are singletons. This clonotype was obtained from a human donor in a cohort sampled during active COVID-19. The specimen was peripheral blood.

In DNA form, the CDR3 reads TGTGCCAGCAGTCTGGGGGGGTACAACGAGCAGTACTTC. As protein: CASSLGGYNEQYF. The chain links TRBV6-2 or TRBV6-3 to TRBJ2-7, with 7 nucleotides matching TRBD2. Trimming at V came to 5 bases and at J to 5 bases, leaving 6 bases not matched to a gene. This CDR3 comprises 13 residues. Per germline, CDR1 MNHEY and CDR2 SVGEGT.